This T cell receptor beta chain stems from a study of CD4 and CD8 cells across lung adenocarcinoma regions. TCRdb reprocessed the PCR reads via MiXCR and lists one record per CDR3 protein. Among tens of thousands of distinct CDR3 sequences, under 60% were seen once, and the ten largest hold about 44%. This clonotype was recorded a few times. Samples came from patients with localized non-small cell lung adenocarcinoma. The sequence came from a male donor with lung adenocarcinoma. The CD4 and CD8 labels of this study may be unreliable. Sequencing was done on a sample of CD8+ T cells from the center of a lung tumor.

CDR3 DNA sequence: TGTGCCAGCACGGGGCTGGGGGGCACAGATACGCAGTACTTC. Protein sequence: CASTGLGGTDTQYF. The genes are TRBV6-1 and TRBJ2-3; D tentatively reads TRBD1 or TRBD2 (6 bases each). With the DNA end fitting TRBJ2-7 better, the J assignment may be wrong. This CDR3 is 14 amino acids long. Germline V gives CDR1 MNHNS, CDR2 SASEGT.